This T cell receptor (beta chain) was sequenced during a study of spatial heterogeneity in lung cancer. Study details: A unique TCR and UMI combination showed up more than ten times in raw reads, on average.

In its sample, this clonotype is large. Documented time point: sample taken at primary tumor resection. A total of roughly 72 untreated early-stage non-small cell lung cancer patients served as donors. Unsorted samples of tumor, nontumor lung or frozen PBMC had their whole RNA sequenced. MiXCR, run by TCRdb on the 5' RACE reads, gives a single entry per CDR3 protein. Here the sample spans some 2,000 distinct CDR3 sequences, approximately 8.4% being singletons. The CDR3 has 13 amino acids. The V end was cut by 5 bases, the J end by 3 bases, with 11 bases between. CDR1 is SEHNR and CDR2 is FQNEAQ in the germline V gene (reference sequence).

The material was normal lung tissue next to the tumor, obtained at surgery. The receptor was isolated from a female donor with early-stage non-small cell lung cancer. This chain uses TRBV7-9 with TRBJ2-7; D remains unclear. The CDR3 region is CASSLRADYEQYF. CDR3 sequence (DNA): TGTGCCAGCAGCCTAAGGGCGGACTACGAGCAGTACTTC. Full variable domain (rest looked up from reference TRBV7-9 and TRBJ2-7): DTGVSQNPRHKITKRGQNVTFRCDPISEHNRLYWYRQTLGQGPEFLTYFQNEAQLEKSRLLSDRFSAERPKGSFSTLEIQRTEQGDSAMYLCASSLRADYEQYFGPGTRLTVT.